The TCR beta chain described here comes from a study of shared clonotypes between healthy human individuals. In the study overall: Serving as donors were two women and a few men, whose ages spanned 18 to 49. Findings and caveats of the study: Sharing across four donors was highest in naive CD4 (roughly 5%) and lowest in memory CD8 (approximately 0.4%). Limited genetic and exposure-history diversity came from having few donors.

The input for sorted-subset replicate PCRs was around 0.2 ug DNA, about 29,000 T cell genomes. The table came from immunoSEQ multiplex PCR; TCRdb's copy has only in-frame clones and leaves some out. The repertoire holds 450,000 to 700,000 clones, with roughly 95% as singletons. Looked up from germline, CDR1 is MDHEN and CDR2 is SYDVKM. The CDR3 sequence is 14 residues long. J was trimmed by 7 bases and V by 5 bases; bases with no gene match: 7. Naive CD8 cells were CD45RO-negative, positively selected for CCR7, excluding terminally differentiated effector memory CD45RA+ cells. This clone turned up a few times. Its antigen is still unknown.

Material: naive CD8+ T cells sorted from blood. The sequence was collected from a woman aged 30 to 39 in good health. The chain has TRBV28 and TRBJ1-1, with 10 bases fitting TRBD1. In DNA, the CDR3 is TGTGCCAGCAGTGCTCCCGGGACAGGGGATGAAGCTTTCTTT. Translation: CASSAPGTGDEAFF.